A single sample gave rise to the 29 T cell receptor beta chains below, sequenced in a study of blood T cell repertoires in COVID-19. Using immunoSEQ multiplex PCR, the repertoire was profiled, and TCRdb retains in-frame clones only, with some absent. This table has 21,000 or so clones, about 83% appearing once. The sample taken for sequencing was peripheral blood. The receptors here all came from a human donor in a cohort sampled during active COVID-19.

The chain has TRBV3-1 (or the pseudogene TRBV3-2) and TRBJ1-5, with 11 bases lining up with TRBD1. Trimming cost V 2 bases and J 6 bases; bases outside gene matches: 6. CDR3 length: 16 residues. Looked up from germline, CDR1 is LGHDT and CDR2 is YNNKEL (reference sequence). The CDR3, as DNA: TGTGCCAGCAGCCAATCCGGGACAGGGGGAAGTCAGCCCCAGCATTTT. As protein: CASSQSGTGGSQPQHF.

The chain couples TRBV5-4 to TRBJ1-6; D perhaps matches TRBD1 (6 bases). V shed 3 bases and J shed 6 bases, with 10 bases lying between them. The germline gives CDR1 SGHNT, CDR2 YYREEE (reference sequence). The CDR3 is 14 residues long. Here the CDR3 reads CASSSDSGNSPLHF. CDR3 bases: TGTGCCAGCAGCTCGGACAGCGGTAATTCACCCCTCCACTTT.

V and J are TRBV4-1 and TRBJ2-4; the match to TRBD2 covers 7 bases. The CDR3 length is 18 residues. Germline V gene sequence: CDR1 MGHRA, CDR2 YSYEKL. Unmatched junction bases numbered 11, after V lost 1 base and J lost 2 bases. CDR3 DNA sequence: TGCGCCAGCAGCCAAGTGAGGAGGGCGGGGACTACCAAAAACATTCAGTACTTC. As protein: CASSQVRRAGTTKNIQYF.

This chain connects TRBV14 to TRBJ1-1, with D tentatively TRBD1 (5 bases). In germline, CDR1 is SGHDN, CDR2 FVKESK. The CDR3 is made up of 13 amino acids. Trimming pared 0 bases from V and 11 bases from J, leaving 13 bases between. The CDR3: CASSQDRGGRAFF. The CDR3 nucleotides are TGTGCCAGCAGCCAAGATAGGGGTGGTCGGGCTTTCTTT.

This clone has only a few counts. J is TRBJ1-1 and V is TRBV11-2; D is unresolved. Per germline, CDR1 SGHAT and CDR2 FQNNGV. This CDR3 is 12 amino acids long. Deletions cut 0 bases from V and 6 bases from J, with 5 bases between. The chain's CDR3 is CASSLDFSEAFF. The CDR3 nucleotides read TGTGCCAGCAGCTTAGATTTCTCTGAAGCTTTCTTT.

This chain uses TRBV6-2 or TRBV6-3 with TRBJ1-1, with D possibly TRBD1 on 6 matching bases. In germline, CDR1 is MNHEY, CDR2 SVGEGT. The ends were cut back, 5 bases at V and 8 bases at J, with 9 bases in the middle. This CDR3 region has 11 residues. The CDR3 bases are TGTGCCAGCAGTCATACAGGGGAAGCTTTCTTT. Translating gives CASSHTGEAFF.

This sequence joins TRBV28 and TRBJ2-7; 7 bases match TRBD1. Germline V CDR1 and CDR2: MDHEN, SYDVKM. Germline trimming cut 4 bases from V and 4 bases from J; bases unmatched to any gene: 7. The CDR3 consists of 14 residues. The CDR3 spells CASSSGTDQYEQYF. The CDR3 nucleotides read TGTGCCAGCAGTTCCGGGACAGATCAATACGAGCAGTACTTC. Looking up the rest from reference TRBV28 and TRBJ2-7 gives the full variable domain: DVKVTQSSRYLVKRTGEKVFLECVQDMDHENMFWYRQDPGLGLRLIYFSYDVKMKEKGDIPEGYSVSREKKERFSLILESASTNQTSMYLCASSSGTDQYEQYFGPGTRLTVT.

J is TRBJ1-2 and V is TRBV10-2; D might be TRBD1 (5 bases). V was cut by 2 bases and J by 7 bases, with 11 bases left in between. Per germline, CDR1 WSHSY and CDR2 SAAADI. The CDR3 runs to 13 residues. The CDR3 region has the DNA TGCGCCAGCAGTGAGGTGCCCGGGGGTGGCTACACCTTC. Translating it yields CASSEVPGGGYTF.

This clone occurred once. The CDR3 is CASSLTSGPQSKYNEQFF. CDR3 in DNA: TGTGCCAGCAGCTTAACAAGTGGGCCACAGTCTAAGTACAATGAGCAGTTCTTC. The V call is TRBV7-3, the J call TRBJ2-1; no reliable D call. The CDR3 is 18 amino acids. Germline assignment: CDR1 SGHTA and CDR2 FQGTGA. Trimming removed 0 bases at V and 4 bases at J, with 19 bases between. Full variable domain (missing parts from reference TRBV7-3 and TRBJ2-1): GAGVSQTPSNKVTEKGKYVELRCDPISGHTALYWYRQSLGQGPEFLIYFQGTGAADDSGLPNDRFFAVRPEGSVSTLKIQRTERGDSAVYLCASSLTSGPQSKYNEQFFGPGTRLTVL.

V is TRBV10-1 and J is TRBJ2-4, with TRBD1 as a possible D gene (6 bases). Germline CDR1 reads WNHNN; CDR2 reads SYGVQD (reference sequence). Trimming stripped 2 bases from V and 9 bases from J, with 11 bases between. The CDR3 loop spans 13 amino acids. The CDR3 DNA is TGCGCCAGCAGTGAGAACAGGGAATTCATTCAGTACTTC. It codes for CASSENREFIQYF.

This clone appeared a single time. The genes are TRBV19 and TRBJ1-2; 7 bases are shared with TRBD1. The trim removed 7 bases at V and 6 bases at J, leaving 11 bases unmatched. This CDR3 is 14 amino acids long. Per germline, CDR1 LNHDA and CDR2 SQIVND (reference sequence). The CDR3 region is CASTAGGGFNGYTF. The DNA for the CDR3 is TGTGCCAGTACCGCCGGAGGGGGCTTTAATGGCTACACCTTC.

This chain joins TRBV12-3 or TRBV12-4 and TRBJ1-2, with D possibly TRBD1 on 6 matching bases. With 1 base removed from V and 9 bases from J, the gap between germline ends came to 12 bases. The CDR3 runs 13 residues. The CDR3, as DNA: TGTGCCAGCAGTTTAGGGGGACACTCCCGCTACACCTTC. This translates into CASSLGGHSRYTF.

This clone was seen a few times. The CDR3 spells CASSEKQGAGELFF. The CDR3 bases are TGCGCCAGCAGTGAAAAACAGGGGGCCGGGGAGCTGTTTTTT. The V and J genes are TRBV10-1 and TRBJ2-2; 8 positions match TRBD1. Germline V gives CDR1 WNHNN, CDR2 SYGVQD (reference sequence). There are 14 residues in the CDR3. J was trimmed by 6 bases and V by 3 bases; bases with no gene match: 3.

The gene calls are TRBV19 and TRBJ2-2; D remains unclear. The CDR3 length is 16 residues. V dropped 5 bases and J dropped 0 bases, with 13 bases sitting between them. CDR1 and CDR2 from the germline V gene are LNHDA and SQIVND (reference sequence). CDR3 nucleotides: TGTGCCAGTAGTCTCCGGTGGTTGACGAACACCGGGGAGCTGTTTTTT. Protein sequence: CASSLRWLTNTGELFF.

The chain employs TRBV5-4 and TRBJ1-1, with D hard to call. The V gene lost 4 bases and the J gene lost 4 bases, with 11 bases spanning the gap. Germline V gene lookup returns CDR1 SGHNT and CDR2 YYREEE (reference sequence). The CDR3 loop spans 13 amino acids. CDR3 amino acids: CASSLSGTTEAFF. CDR3 sequence (DNA): TGTGCCAGCAGCCTGTCAGGTACCACTGAAGCTTTCTTT.

The genes are TRBV5-6 and TRBJ2-1; possibly TRBD2 for D (7 bases). The CDR3 consists of 19 residues. V was cut by 2 bases and J by 0 bases, with 21 bases left in between. Germline values: CDR1 SGHDT, CDR2 YYEEEE. The CDR3 loop is CASSFSSSRGPSSYNEQFF. The CDR3, as DNA: TGTGCCAGCAGCTTCTCGAGTTCGCGGGGGCCGAGCTCCTACAATGAGCAGTTCTTC.

This clone was found once. The J gene is TRBJ1-2, the V gene TRBV19; 8 positions agree with TRBD1. The CDR3 has 16 residues. In germline, CDR1 is LNHDA, CDR2 SQIVND (reference sequence). V lost 7 bases to trimming and J lost 8 bases; unmatched junction nucleotides: 18. The CDR3 nucleotides are TGTGCCAGTAACCCTGGACAGGGAGTCTTTTCGGGCGGCTACACCTTC. Amino acids: CASNPGQGVFSGGYTF.

CDR3 coding DNA: TGTGCCAGCAGTTACACCCCATGGGCAGGGGTCGGGAACAATGAGCAGTTCTTC. Its protein is CASSYTPWAGVGNNEQFF. The chain has TRBV6-2 or TRBV6-3 and TRBJ2-1, with TRBD1 as a possible D gene (6 bases). The V gene's germline CDR1 is MNHEY and CDR2 SVGEGT. V was shortened by 2 bases and J by 5 bases, with 22 bases between the two germline ends. This CDR3 comprises 18 residues.

The CDR3 DNA reads as TGTGCCTGGAGTGTACCGCGGGATACGCAGTATTTT. It is translated as CAWSVPRDTQYF. V is TRBV30 and J is TRBJ2-3; D is undetermined. Per the germline V gene, CDR1 is GTSNPN and CDR2 is SVGIG (reference sequence). The CDR3 is made up of 12 amino acids. Trimming removed 0 bases at V and 6 bases at J, with 7 bases between.

This clone was detected only a few times. V is TRBV6-6 and J is TRBJ2-2, with D perhaps matching TRBD1 (5 bases). Germline lookup yields CDR1 MNHNY and CDR2 SVGAGI (reference sequence). The length of the CDR3 is 14 residues. V was trimmed by 8 bases and J by 5 bases, leaving 15 bases between them. The DNA of the CDR3 is TGTGCCAGCGGCGTTACCAGGGCAACCGGGGAGCTGTTTTTT. It translates to CASGVTRATGELFF.

The gene calls are TRBV10-3 and TRBJ1-2, with D possibly matching TRBD1 (5 bases). The germline CDR1 and CDR2 sequences are ENHRY and SYGVKD. The CDR3 runs to 14 residues. V lost 3 bases, J lost 4 bases, and 12 bases lay in between. The CDR3 nucleotides read TGTGCCATCAGTGAACCCGGGGGTGGCTATGGCTACACCTTC. Its protein product is CAISEPGGGYGYTF.

This rearrangement joins TRBV18 to TRBJ2-2; D is unclear. Germline values: CDR1 KGHSH, CDR2 LQKENI. V lost 0 bases, J lost 4 bases, and 6 bases lay in between. This CDR3 has 14 residues. The CDR3 region has the DNA TGTGCCAGCTCACCACCAACCGGCACCGGGGAGCTGTTTTTT. Translating it yields CASSPPTGTGELFF.

The CDR3 spells CASSSPGLAGGPMRDTQYF. CDR3 coding DNA: TGCGCCAGCAGCTCCCCGGGACTAGCGGGGGGGCCTATGAGAGATACGCAGTATTTT. The V and J genes are TRBV4-1 and TRBJ2-3, with 16 bases that match TRBD2. Germline CDR1 MGHRA, CDR2 YSYEKL. V was pared by 5 bases and J by 5 bases, with 13 bases of the junction left unmatched. The CDR3 length is 19 residues.

V is TRBV7-2 and J is TRBJ2-7; weak D call: TRBD1 (6 bases). CDR1 is SGHTA, CDR2 FQGNSA, per germline. This CDR3 comprises 14 residues. The ends were cut back, 2 bases at V and 0 bases at J, with 8 bases in the middle. CDR3 amino acids: CASSLQGNSYEQYF. Here the CDR3 DNA reads TGTGCCAGCAGCTTACAGGGGAACTCCTACGAGCAGTACTTC.

V and J are TRBV11-1 and TRBJ1-2; TRBD1 aligns across 8 bases. The CDR3 is 13 residues long. CDR1 is SGHAT, CDR2 FQDESV, per germline (reference sequence). With 5 bases clipped from V and 4 bases from J, the junction kept 3 bases outside the gene matches. In nucleotides, the CDR3 is TGTGCCAGCAGCACCGGGACAGGCTATGGCTACACCTTC. Translated: CASSTGTGYGYTF. The complete variable domain, with remaining parts taken from reference TRBV11-1 and TRBJ1-2, reads EAEVAQSPRYKITEKSQAVAFWCDPISGHATLYWYRQILGQGPELLVQFQDESVVDDSQLPKDRFSAERLKGVDSTLKIQPAELGDSAMYLCASSTGTGYGYTFGSGTRLTVV.

Here the CDR3 DNA reads TGTGCCAGCAGACCGGGGGGTCGGGACACCGGGGAGCTGTTTTTT. Its protein product is CASRPGGRDTGELFF. This rearrangement joins TRBV7-8 to TRBJ2-2; the match to TRBD2 covers 7 bases. Unmatched junction bases numbered 7, after V lost 6 bases and J lost 3 bases. The CDR3 consists of 15 residues. Germline V CDR1 and CDR2: SGHVS, FQNEAQ.

CDR3 protein: CASSEALRGGDYGYTF. The CDR3 DNA reads as TGTGCCAGCAGTGAAGCTCTCCGTGGAGGAGATTATGGCTACACCTTC. V gene TRBV6-1 combines with J gene TRBJ1-2; no definite D call. V was trimmed by 0 bases and J by 5 bases, leaving 16 bases between them. The germline V gene encodes CDR1 MNHNS and CDR2 SASEGT. The CDR3 contains 16 residues.

The chain combines TRBV28 with TRBJ2-2; D is uncertain. CDR1 and CDR2 from the germline V gene are MDHEN and SYDVKM. The CDR3 has 17 residues. Deletions cut 5 bases from V and 2 bases from J, with 18 bases between. CDR3 loop: CASSPIIPGFNTGELFF. In DNA, the CDR3 is TGTGCCAGCAGTCCCATAATACCAGGCTTCAACACCGGGGAGCTGTTTTTT.

As regards this clone: The germline gene is not matched at one end of the junction; a read error may be the cause. The J gene is TRBJ1-1, the V gene TRBV28; possibly TRBD1 for D (5 bases). The CDR3 is 12 amino acids. The V gene's germline CDR1 is MDHEN and CDR2 SYDVKM. As DNA, the CDR3 is TGCACCGTCGGCAGGGCAAACACTGAAGCTTTCTTT. Translation: CTVGRANTEAFF.